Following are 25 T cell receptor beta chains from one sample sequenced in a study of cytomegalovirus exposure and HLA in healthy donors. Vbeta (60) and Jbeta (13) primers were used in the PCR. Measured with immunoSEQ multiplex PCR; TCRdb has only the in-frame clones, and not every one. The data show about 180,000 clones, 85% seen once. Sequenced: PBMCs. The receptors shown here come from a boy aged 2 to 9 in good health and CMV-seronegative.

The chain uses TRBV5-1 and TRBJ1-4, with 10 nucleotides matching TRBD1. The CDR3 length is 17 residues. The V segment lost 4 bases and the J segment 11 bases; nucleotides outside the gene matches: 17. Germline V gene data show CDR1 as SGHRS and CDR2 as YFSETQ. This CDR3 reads CASSRGEGQGGMRKLFF. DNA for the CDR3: TGCGCCAGCAGCCGAGGAGAAGGACAGGGGGGAATGAGGAAACTGTTTTTT.

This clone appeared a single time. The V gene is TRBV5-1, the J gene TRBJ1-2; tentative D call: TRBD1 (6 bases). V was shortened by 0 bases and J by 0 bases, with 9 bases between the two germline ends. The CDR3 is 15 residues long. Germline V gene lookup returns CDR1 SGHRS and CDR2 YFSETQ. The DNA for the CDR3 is TGCGCCAGCAGCTTGGAACAGGGCTCTAACTATGGCTACACCTTC. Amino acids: CASSLEQGSNYGYTF.

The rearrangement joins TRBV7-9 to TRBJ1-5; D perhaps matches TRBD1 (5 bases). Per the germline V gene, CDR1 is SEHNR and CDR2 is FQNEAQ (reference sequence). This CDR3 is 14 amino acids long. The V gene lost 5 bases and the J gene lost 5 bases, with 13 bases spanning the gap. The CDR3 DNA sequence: TGTGCCAGCAGCATTCAGGGATCGGATCAGCCCCAGCATTTT. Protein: CASSIQGSDQPQHF.

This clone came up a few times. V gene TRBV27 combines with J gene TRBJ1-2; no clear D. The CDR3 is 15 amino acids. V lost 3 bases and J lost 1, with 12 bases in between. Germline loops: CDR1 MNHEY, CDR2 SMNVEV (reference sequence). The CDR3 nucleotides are TGTGCCAGCAGTTTCGGGGTCAAGGGTAACTATGGCTACACCTTC. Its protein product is CASSFGVKGNYGYTF.

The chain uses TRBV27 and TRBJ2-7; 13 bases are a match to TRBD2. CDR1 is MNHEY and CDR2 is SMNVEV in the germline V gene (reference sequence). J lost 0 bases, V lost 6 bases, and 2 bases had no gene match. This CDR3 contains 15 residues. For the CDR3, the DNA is TGTGCCAGCAGGGGACTAGCGGGGAGCTCCTACGAGCAGTACGTC. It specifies CASRGLAGSSYEQYV.

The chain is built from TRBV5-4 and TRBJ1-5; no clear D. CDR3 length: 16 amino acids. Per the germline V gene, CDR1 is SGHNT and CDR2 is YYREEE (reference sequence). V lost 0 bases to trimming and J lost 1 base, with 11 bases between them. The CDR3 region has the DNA TGTGCCAGCAGCTTGGGCGGCAGCTCGAGCAATCAGCCCCAGCATTTT. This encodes CASSLGGSSSNQPQHF. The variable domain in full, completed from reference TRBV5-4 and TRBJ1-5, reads ETGVTQSPTHLIKTRGQQVTLRCSSQSGHNTVSWYQQALGQGPQFIFQYYREEENGRGNFPPRFSGLQFPNYSSELNVNALELDDSALYLCASSLGGSSSNQPQHFGDGTRLSIL.

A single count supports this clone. CDR3 loop: CASRLALSPPSGEYTDTQYF. Written as DNA, the CDR3 is TGTGCAAGTCGCTTAGCGCTCTCCCCACCTAGTGGGGAGTACACAGATACGCAGTATTTT. The chain recombines TRBV12-2 with TRBJ2-3; TRBD2, the table's D call, lacks a check against the DNA. TRBV12-2 corresponds to a pseudogene. There are 20 residues in the CDR3.

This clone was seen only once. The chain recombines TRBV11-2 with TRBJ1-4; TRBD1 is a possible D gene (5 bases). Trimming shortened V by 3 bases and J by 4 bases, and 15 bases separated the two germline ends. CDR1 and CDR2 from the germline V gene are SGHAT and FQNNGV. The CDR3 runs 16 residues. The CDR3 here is CASSFRSTESNEKLFF. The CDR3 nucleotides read TGTGCCAGCAGCTTCAGATCGACAGAGAGTAATGAAAAACTGTTTTTT. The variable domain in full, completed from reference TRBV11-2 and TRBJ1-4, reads EAGVAQSPRYKIIEKRQSVAFWCNPISGHATLYWYQQILGQGPKLLIQFQNNGVVDDSQLPKDRFSAERLKGVDSTLKIQPAKLEDSAVYLCASSFRSTESNEKLFFGSGTQLSVL.

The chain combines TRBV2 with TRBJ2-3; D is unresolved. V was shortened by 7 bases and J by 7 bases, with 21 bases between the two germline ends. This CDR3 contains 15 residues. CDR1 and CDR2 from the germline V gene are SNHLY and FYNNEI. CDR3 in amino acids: CASTPAMRLRNTQYF. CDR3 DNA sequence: TGTGCCAGCACTCCGGCGATGAGGCTAAGGAATACGCAGTATTTT. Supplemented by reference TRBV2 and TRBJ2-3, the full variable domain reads EPEVTQTPSHQVTQMGQEVILRCVPISNHLYFYWYRQILGQKVEFLVSFYNNEISEKSEIFDDQFSVERPDGSNFTLKIRSTKLEDSAMYFCASTPAMRLRNTQYFGPGTRLTVL.

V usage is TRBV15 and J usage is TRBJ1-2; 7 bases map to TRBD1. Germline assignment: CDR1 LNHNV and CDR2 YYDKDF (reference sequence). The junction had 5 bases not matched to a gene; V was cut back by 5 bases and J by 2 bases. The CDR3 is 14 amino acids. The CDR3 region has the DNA TGTGCCACCAGCGAAGGGACAGAAAACTATGGCTACACCTTC. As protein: CATSEGTENYGYTF. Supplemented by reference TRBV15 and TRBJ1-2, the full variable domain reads DAMVIQNPRYQVTQFGKPVTLSCSQTLNHNVMYWYQQKSSQAPKLLFHYYDKDFNNEADTPDNFQSRRPNTSFCFLDIRSPGLGDTAMYLCATSEGTENYGYTFGSGTRLTVV.

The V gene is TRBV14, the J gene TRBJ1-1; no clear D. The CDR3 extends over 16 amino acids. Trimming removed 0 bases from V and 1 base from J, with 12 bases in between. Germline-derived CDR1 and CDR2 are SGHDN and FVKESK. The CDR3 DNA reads TGTGCCAGCAGCCAAGACGGACTTCCACCGAACACTGAAGCTTTCTTT. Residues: CASSQDGLPPNTEAFF.

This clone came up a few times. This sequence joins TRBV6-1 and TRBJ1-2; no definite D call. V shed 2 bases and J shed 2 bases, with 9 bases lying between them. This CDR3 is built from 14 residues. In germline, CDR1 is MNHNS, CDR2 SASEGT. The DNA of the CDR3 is TGTGCCAGCAGTGAAAAACCAGTAAACTATGGCTACACCTTC. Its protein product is CASSEKPVNYGYTF.

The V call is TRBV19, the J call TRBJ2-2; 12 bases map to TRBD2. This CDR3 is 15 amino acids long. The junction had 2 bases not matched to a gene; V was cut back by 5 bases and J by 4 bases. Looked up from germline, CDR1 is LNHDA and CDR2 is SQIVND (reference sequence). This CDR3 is CASSAGLAGTGELFF. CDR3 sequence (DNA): TGTGCCAGTAGTGCGGGACTAGCGGGCACCGGGGAGCTGTTTTTT. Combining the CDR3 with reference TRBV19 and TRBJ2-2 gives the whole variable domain DGGITQSPKYLFRKEGQNVTLSCEQNLNHDAMYWYRQDPGQGLRLIYYSQIVNDFQKGDIAEGYSVSREKKESFPLTVTSAQKNPTAFYLCASSAGLAGTGELFFGEGSRLTVL.

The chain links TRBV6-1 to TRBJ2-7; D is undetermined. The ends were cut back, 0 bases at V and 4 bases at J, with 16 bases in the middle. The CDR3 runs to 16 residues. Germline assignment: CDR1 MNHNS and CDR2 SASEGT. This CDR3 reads CASSEASAKRRYEQYF. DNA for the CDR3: TGTGCCAGCAGTGAAGCGTCCGCTAAGCGCAGATACGAGCAGTACTTC.

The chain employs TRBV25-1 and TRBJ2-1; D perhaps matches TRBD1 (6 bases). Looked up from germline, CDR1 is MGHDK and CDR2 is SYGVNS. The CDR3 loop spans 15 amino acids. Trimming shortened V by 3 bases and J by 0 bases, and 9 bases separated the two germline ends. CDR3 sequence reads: CASSDRTASYNEQFF. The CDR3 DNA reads TGTGCCAGCAGTGATCGGACAGCCTCCTACAATGAGCAGTTCTTC.

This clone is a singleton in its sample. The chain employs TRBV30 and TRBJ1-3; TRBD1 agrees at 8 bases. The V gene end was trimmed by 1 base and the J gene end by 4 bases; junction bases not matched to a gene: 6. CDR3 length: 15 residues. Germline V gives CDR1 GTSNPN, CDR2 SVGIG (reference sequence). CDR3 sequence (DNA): TGTGCCTGGAGTGAATGGACAGGGTCGGGAAACACCATATATTTT. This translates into CAWSEWTGSGNTIYF. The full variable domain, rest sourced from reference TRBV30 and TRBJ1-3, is SQTIHQWPATLVQPVGSPLSLECTVEGTSNPNLYWYRQAAGRGLQLLFYSVGIGQISSEVPQNLSASRPQDRQFILSSKKLLLSDSGFYLCAWSEWTGSGNTIYFGEGSWLTVV.

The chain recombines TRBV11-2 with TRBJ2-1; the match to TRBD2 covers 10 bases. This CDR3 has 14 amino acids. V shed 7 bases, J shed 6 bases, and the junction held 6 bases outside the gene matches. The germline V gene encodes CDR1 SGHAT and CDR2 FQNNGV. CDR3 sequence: CASTLAGAPNEQFF. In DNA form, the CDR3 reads TGTGCCAGCACCCTAGCGGGAGCCCCCAATGAGCAGTTCTTC.

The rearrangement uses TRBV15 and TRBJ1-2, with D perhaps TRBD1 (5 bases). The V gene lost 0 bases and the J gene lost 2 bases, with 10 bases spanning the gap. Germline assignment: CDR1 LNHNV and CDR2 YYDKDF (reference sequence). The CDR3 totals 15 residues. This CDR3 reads CATSRDAGLNYGYTF. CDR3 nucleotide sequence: TGTGCCACCAGCAGAGATGCGGGACTGAACTATGGCTACACCTTC.

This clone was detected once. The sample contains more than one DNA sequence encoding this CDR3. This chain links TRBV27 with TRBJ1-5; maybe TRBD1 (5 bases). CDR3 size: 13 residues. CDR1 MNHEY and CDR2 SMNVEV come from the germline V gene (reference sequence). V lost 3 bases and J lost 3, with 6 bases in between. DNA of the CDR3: TGTGCCAGCAGTTTGACAGTCAATCAGCCCCAGCATTTT. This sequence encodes CASSLTVNQPQHF.

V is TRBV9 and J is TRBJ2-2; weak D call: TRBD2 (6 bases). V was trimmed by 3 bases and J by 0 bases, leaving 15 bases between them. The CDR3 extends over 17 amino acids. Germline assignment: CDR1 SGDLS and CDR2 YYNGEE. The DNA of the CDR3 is TGTGCCAGCAGCGAGAGCCGGGGAGGCCCGAACACCGGGGAGCTGTTTTTT. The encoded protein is CASSESRGGPNTGELFF.

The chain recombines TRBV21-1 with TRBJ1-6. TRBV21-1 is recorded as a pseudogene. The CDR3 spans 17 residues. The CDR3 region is CASSPWGVSYYNSPLHF. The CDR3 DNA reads TGTGCCAGCAGCCCATGGGGGGTCAGTTATTATAATTCACCCCTCCACTTT.

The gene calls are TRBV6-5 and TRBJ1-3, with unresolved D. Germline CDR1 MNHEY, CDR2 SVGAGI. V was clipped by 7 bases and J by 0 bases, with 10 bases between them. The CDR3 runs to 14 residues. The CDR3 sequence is CASTLGSSGNTIYF. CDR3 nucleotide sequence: TGTGCCAGCACCCTCGGGAGCTCTGGAAACACCATATATTTT.

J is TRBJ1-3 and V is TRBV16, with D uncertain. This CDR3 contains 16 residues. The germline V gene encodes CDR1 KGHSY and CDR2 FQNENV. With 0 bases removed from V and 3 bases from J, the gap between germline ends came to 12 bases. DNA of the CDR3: TGTGCCAGCAGCCAATCTGCAGGCACCCTTGGAAACACCATATATTTT. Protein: CASSQSAGTLGNTIYF.

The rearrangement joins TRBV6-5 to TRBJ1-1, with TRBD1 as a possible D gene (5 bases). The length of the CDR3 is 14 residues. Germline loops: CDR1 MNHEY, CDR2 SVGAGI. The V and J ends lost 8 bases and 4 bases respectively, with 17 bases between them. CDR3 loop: CASPPGGESTEAFF. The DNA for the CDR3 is TGTGCCAGCCCCCCAGGAGGGGAAAGCACTGAAGCTTTCTTT.

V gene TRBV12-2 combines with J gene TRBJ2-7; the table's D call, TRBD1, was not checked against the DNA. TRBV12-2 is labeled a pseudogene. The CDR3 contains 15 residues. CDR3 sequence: CASRLAGQNSYEQYV. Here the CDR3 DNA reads TGTGCAAGTCGCTTAGCGGGACAGAACTCCTACGAGCAGTACGTC.